This TCR beta chain came from a study of OX40 agonist ivuxolimab in advanced cancers. Overall study context: In three patients, partial responses were observed, one with hepatocellular carcinoma and two with cutaneous melanoma.

The method was immunoSEQ multiplex PCR; TCRdb's version includes in-frame clones alone and lacks a portion of them. The sample gives roughly 53,000 clones, 60% to 80% of which show up once; 2% to 3% is in the top ten. Study results and limitations: It was also the case that some nonresponders had low normalized T-cell clonal expansion.

Systemic immunosuppression or a history of autoimmune disease excluded patients. This CDR3 spans 14 amino acids. Germline V gene sequence: CDR1 MNHEY, CDR2 SMNVEV (reference sequence). Trimming removed 6 bases at V and 6 bases at J, with 18 bases between. Regarding this clone: Its antigen is undetermined.

The sample was CD4+ or CD8+ T cells sorted from blood, taken in a trial of the OX40 agonist ivuxolimab. This sequence joins TRBV27 and TRBJ2-7; the D is unclear. This receptor was identified in an adult with an advanced solid tumor such as melanoma, head and neck, liver or kidney cancer. The CDR3 region is CASSLRLGWSEQYF. The CDR3, as DNA: TGTGCCAGCAGCCTCCGATTAGGCTGGAGCGAGCAGTACTTC.